These 24 T cell receptor beta chains were sequenced from one sample in a study of monozygotic twins with inflammatory bowel disease. TCRdb re-called the 5' RACE reads; one entry per CDR3 protein, DNA not given. The sample totals approximately 150,000 distinct CDR3 sequences; its top ten clones hold just under 7.5%. The sequencing input was blood. Receptors originate from a human donor with ulcerative colitis or Crohn's disease, or a healthy co-twin of an affected twin (not recorded which).

This chain uses TRBV6-5 with TRBJ1-5. Germline CDR1 reads MNHEY; CDR2 reads SVGAGI. The CDR3 totals 15 residues. CDR3 region: CASSYRAGSNQPQHF.

The V and J genes are TRBV20-1 and TRBJ2-7; TCRdb gives TRBD1 as the D gene, but with no DNA this cannot be confirmed. The CDR3 has 14 residues. Germline CDR1 and CDR2: DFQATT and SNEGSKA (reference sequence). CDR3 protein: CSARSRGREHEQYF.

This chain uses TRBV10-3 with TRBJ2-5. The CDR3 consists of 11 residues. Germline CDR1 ENHRY, CDR2 SYGVKD. The CDR3 is CAIRNEETQYF.

The V call is TRBV15, the J call TRBJ2-3; the TCRdb call, TRBD1, lacks DNA for checking. Germline V CDR1 and CDR2: LNHNV, YYDKDF (reference sequence). The CDR3 loop spans 15 amino acids. This CDR3 is CATSRRTGATDTQYF.

The gene calls are TRBV20-1 and TRBJ1-2; TCRdb outputs TRBD1, but without DNA this stays unchecked. The CDR3 is made up of 14 amino acids. Germline CDR1 and CDR2: DFQATT and SNEGSKA (reference sequence). CDR3 amino acids: CSARAPTGPGGYTF.

V is TRBV11-2 and J is TRBJ2-2; the D call of TRBD1 rests on TCRdb alone, since no DNA is present to check it. CDR1 SGHAT and CDR2 FQNNGV come from the germline V gene. The CDR3 is 15 residues long. The CDR3 is CASSFGRGKAGELFF.

The chain combines TRBV10-2 with TRBJ1-1. CDR1 is WSHSY, CDR2 SAAADI, per germline. CDR3 length: 13 residues. CDR3 region: CASSERGSTEAFF.

The chain combines TRBV7-2 with TRBJ1-2. The germline CDR1 and CDR2 sequences are SGHTA and FQGNSA. CDR3 length: 17 residues. The CDR3 loop is CASSLVSGATLTYGYTF.

This chain joins TRBV15 and TRBJ1-6; TCRdb indicates TRBD1, and absent DNA this call remains unverified. The CDR3 runs to 17 residues. Per the germline V gene, CDR1 is LNHNV and CDR2 is YYDKDF (reference sequence). The CDR3 sequence: CATSSMGDSIYNSPLHF.

The V call is TRBV20-1, the J call TRBJ2-1; TCRdb picks TRBD2, but there is no DNA to check that call. The CDR3 covers 15 residues. CDR1 and CDR2 from the germline V gene are DFQATT and SNEGSKA (reference sequence). The CDR3 reads CSATPTSGRENEQFF.

J is TRBJ1-1 and V is TRBV3-1; TCRdb lists TRBD1, though no DNA is available to test this call. The CDR3 is 14 residues long. Germline V gene lookup returns CDR1 LGHDT and CDR2 YNNKEL (reference sequence). CDR3 protein: CASSQRQAGTEAFF.

The chain uses TRBV20-1 and TRBJ1-2; TCRdb selects TRBD1, and the lack of DNA leaves this call unchecked. The CDR3 has 14 amino acids. Germline CDR1 reads DFQATT; CDR2 reads SNEGSKA (reference sequence). The CDR3 sequence is CSARDWTVPIGYTF.

The rearrangement uses TRBV12-3 or TRBV12-4 and TRBJ1-5; TCRdb's assignment of TRBD1 cannot be checked, as there is no DNA. This CDR3 is 14 amino acids long. The CDR3 sequence: CASSSTGEVQPQHF.

The chain recombines TRBV12-3 or TRBV12-4 with TRBJ2-7; TCRdb indicates TRBD1, and absent DNA this call remains unverified. The CDR3 contains 13 residues. The CDR3 is CASRGQGPYEQYF.

The J gene is TRBJ2-1, the V gene TRBV18. CDR3 length equals 14 residues. From germline, CDR1 is KGHSH and CDR2 LQKENI. CDR3 residues: CASSPRQKSVEQFF.

The chain uses TRBV4-1 and TRBJ2-3; the D call from TCRdb, TRBD1, cannot be confirmed without DNA. This CDR3 region has 12 residues. Germline loops: CDR1 MGHRA, CDR2 YSYEKL. CDR3 protein: CASSQGGGTQYF.

V usage is TRBV7-9 and J usage is TRBJ1-1; the D gene TCRdb calls, TRBD1, cannot be checked with no DNA. The CDR3 is made up of 14 amino acids. Germline V lookup: CDR1 SEHNR, CDR2 FQNEAQ (reference sequence). Here the CDR3 reads CASSLARGDTEAFF.

The J gene is TRBJ2-2, the V gene TRBV29-1; TCRdb reports TRBD1, a call that lacks DNA to check it against. This CDR3 has 13 amino acids. The germline V gene encodes CDR1 SQVTM and CDR2 ANQGSEA. The CDR3 here is CSVAFGARRELYF.

The gene calls are TRBV5-6 and TRBJ2-4; TCRdb lists TRBD2, though no DNA is available to test this call. CDR3 size: 16 residues. Germline V gives CDR1 SGHDT, CDR2 YYEEEE. The CDR3 loop reads CASSFGTSGSKNIQYF.

The chain is built from TRBV18 and TRBJ1-1. Germline V lookup: CDR1 KGHSH, CDR2 LQKENI. The CDR3 loop spans 13 amino acids. CDR3 sequence reads: CASSQTDSLEAFF.

The rearrangement joins TRBV27 to TRBJ1-3; TCRdb picks TRBD1, but there is no DNA to check that call. The germline V gene has CDR1 MNHEY and CDR2 SMNVEV (reference sequence). The CDR3 runs to 16 residues. CDR3 loop: CASSRSGEHSGNTIYF.

J is TRBJ2-7 and V is TRBV30; with no DNA, the TCRdb D assignment of TRBD1 cannot be verified. Germline CDR1 is GTSNPN and CDR2 is SVGIG (reference sequence). The CDR3 has 14 residues. The CDR3 reads CAWSHGDREYEQYF.

V is TRBV28 and J is TRBJ1-5; TCRdb's assignment of TRBD1 cannot be checked, as there is no DNA. Germline V gene lookup returns CDR1 MDHEN and CDR2 SYDVKM. The CDR3 consists of 13 residues. CDR3 sequence reads: CASHRGTEQPQHF.

The chain recombines TRBV19 with TRBJ2-1. The CDR3 spans 15 residues. Germline V CDR1 and CDR2: LNHDA, SQIVND (reference sequence). CDR3 residues: CASSIASGSYNEQFF.